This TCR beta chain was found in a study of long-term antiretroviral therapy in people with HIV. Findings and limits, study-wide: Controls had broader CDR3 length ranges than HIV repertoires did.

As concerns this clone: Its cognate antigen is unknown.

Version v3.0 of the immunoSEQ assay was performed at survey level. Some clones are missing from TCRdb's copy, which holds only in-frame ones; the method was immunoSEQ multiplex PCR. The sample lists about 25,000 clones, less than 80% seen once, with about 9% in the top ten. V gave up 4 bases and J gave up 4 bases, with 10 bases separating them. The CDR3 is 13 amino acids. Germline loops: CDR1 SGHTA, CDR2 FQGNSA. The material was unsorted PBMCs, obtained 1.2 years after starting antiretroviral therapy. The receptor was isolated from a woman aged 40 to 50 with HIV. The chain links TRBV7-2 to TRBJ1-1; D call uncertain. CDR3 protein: CASSWYLGTEAFF. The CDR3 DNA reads TGTGCCAGCAGCTGGTACCTGGGCACTGAAGCTTTCTTT.